Listed below are T cell receptor beta chains from one sample, sequenced in a study of T cells expressing NK-cell markers. After re-calling the 5' RACE reads, TCRdb lists one entry per CDR3 protein, DNA absent. Listed are some 460,000 distinct CDR3 sequences; roughly 1.4% falls within the top ten. Sequencing input: blood T cells: a sorted CD56 or NKG2C T cell subset, CD4+ or CD8+ T cells, or bulk PBMC T cells (not recorded which). The receptor source for this set is a woman aged 50 to 65 in good health. Each CDR3 is given with its conserved first and last residue.

CASSRGQGATGELFF | TRBJ2-2 | TRBV4-1
CASSFSGGNEKLFF | TRBJ1-4 | TRBV12-3/TRBV12-4
CASSPSRGNAYEQYF | TRBJ2-7 | TRBV18
CATSPRAGAMYEQYF | TRBJ2-7 | TRBV15
CASSPSGVGETQYF | TRBJ2-5 | TRBV5-6
CASTPGGGNEQFF | TRBJ2-1 | TRBV12-3/TRBV12-4
CASSTEGEGEQFF | TRBJ2-1 | TRBV5-1
CACGTANTGELFF | TRBJ2-2 | TRBV2
CSATLQNLQETQYF | TRBJ2-5 | TRBV20-1
CASSVVIQETQYF | TRBJ2-5 | TRBV2
CASRKELAGVDEQFF | TRBJ2-1 | TRBV12-3/TRBV12-4
CASTAPSYNEQFF | TRBJ2-1 | TRBV12-3/TRBV12-4
CASSQDVGPLGTQYF | TRBJ2-5 | TRBV3-1
CASSLTRGGHTEAFF | TRBJ1-1 | TRBV28
CATSDPTGISTDTQYF | TRBJ2-3 | TRBV24-1
CASSEADRWGTQYF | TRBJ2-5 | TRBV6-1
CASSLLTGRMRANVLTF | TRBJ2-6 | TRBV5-1
CASSFLDSNSPLHF | TRBJ1-6 | TRBV12-3/TRBV12-4
CASSYGLAKNIQYF | TRBJ2-4 | TRBV6-5
CASSQIAGPRQFF | TRBJ2-1 | TRBV7-6
CASSPKDGLPYNEQFF | TRBJ2-1 | TRBV5-1
CASILSSGSGTGELFF | TRBJ2-2 | TRBV28
CASRAVENEQFF | TRBJ2-1 | TRBV10-2
CASSQDIAGGPTGELFF | TRBJ2-2 | TRBV4-2
CASSYSIPGSASYNEQFF | TRBJ2-1 | TRBV6-5
CASSWRDYKNIQYF | TRBJ2-4 | TRBV7-9
CASSHPTGGQETQYF | TRBJ2-5 | TRBV27
CAIQSGNTIYF | TRBJ1-3 | TRBV10-3
CAWITSGSRDTQYF | TRBJ2-3 | TRBV30
CASKGTSGWREQFF | TRBJ2-1 | TRBV6-2/TRBV6-3
CASTTTKGALGYTF | TRBJ1-2 | TRBV3-1
CASSFTGGPIYGYTF | TRBJ1-2 | TRBV5-1
CASSSTGWDTEAFF | TRBJ1-1 | TRBV12-3/TRBV12-4
CASSRGTDRVSYEQYF | TRBJ2-7 | TRBV5-4
CASSPGTGLYEQYF | TRBJ2-7 | TRBV5-1
CASSPQRQSTNYGYTF | TRBJ1-2 | TRBV6-5
CASSLDPGWESFDEQFF | TRBJ2-1 | TRBV11-3
CASSGTSSGSYEQYF | TRBJ2-7 | TRBV27
CASSLSSAGTYEQYF | TRBJ2-7 | TRBV7-2
CASSPADTAEAFF | TRBJ1-1 | TRBV5-1
CASSGSFNEQFF | TRBJ2-1 | TRBV21-1
CAWSVGRTSVNSGELFF | TRBJ2-2 | TRBV30
CSAYPDRYNEQFF | TRBJ2-1 | TRBV20-1
CASSTGPPHEQYF | TRBJ2-7 | TRBV19
CASSPTTGSLGKNIQYF | TRBJ2-4 | TRBV3-1
CAISDGLAVLQGTDTQYF | TRBJ2-3 | TRBV10-3